This T cell receptor (beta chain) derives from a study of T cells in women clearing cervical HPV infection. Points from the study as a whole: Each sample's T-cell count was unknown, possibly confounding richness. CIN3+ cases had significantly higher TCR richness than controls; evenness did not differ.

Assay: immunoSEQ multiplex PCR; the TCRdb copy retains only in-frame clones and omits some. Its table lists about 25,000 clones. Turning to this clone: Its antigen is still unknown. The observed sequence ends 3 residues before the CDR3 terminus, with the missing tail filled in from the germline J gene.

Germline V gene sequence: CDR1 SGHRS, CDR2 YFSETQ. CDR3 length: 17 residues. Dot-blot hybridization genotyped cervical HPV amplified with MY09/MY11 PCR. The genes are TRBV5-1 and TRBJ1-2; a weak D match, TRBD1 (5 bases). The specimen was blood buffy coat. The receptor's source is a woman between 18 and 75 years old with a cervical HPV16 infection that either progressed to CIN3+ or cleared (not recorded which). CDR3 DNA, as far as it was read: TGCGCCAGCAGCTCTGGACTAGCGGGACGGTTCCAAGAGACC. The encoded protein is CASSSGLAGRFQET. The CDR3 in its entirety is CASSSGLAGRFQETYTF.